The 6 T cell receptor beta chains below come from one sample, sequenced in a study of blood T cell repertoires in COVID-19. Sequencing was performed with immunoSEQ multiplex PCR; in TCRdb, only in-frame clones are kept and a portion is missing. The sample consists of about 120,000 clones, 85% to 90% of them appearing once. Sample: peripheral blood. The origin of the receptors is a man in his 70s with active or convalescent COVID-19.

The CDR3 protein is CASSLPTSGTGGATTQYF. The DNA of the CDR3 is TGTGCCAGCTCACTGCCCACCTCCGGGACAGGGGGAGCCACCACCCAGTACTTC. This sequence joins TRBV18 and TRBJ2-5, with 11 positions matching TRBD1. Germline trimming cut 4 bases from V and 8 bases from J; bases unmatched to any gene: 18. Germline CDR1 is KGHSH and CDR2 is LQKENI. The CDR3 spans 18 residues.

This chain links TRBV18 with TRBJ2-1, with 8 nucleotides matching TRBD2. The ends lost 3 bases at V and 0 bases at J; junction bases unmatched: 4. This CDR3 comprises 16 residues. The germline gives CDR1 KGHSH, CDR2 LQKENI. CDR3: CASSPTGTSSYNEQFF. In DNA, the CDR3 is TGTGCCAGCTCACCCACCGGGACTAGCTCCTACAATGAGCAGTTCTTC.

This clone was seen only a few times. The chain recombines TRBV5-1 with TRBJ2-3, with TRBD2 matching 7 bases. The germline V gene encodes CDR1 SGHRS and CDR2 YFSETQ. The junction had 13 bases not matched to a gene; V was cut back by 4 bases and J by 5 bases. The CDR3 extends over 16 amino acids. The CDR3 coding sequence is TGCGCCAGCAGCCGTGGAGCGGGAACGAGAGGAGATACGCAGTATTTT. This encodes CASSRGAGTRGDTQYF.

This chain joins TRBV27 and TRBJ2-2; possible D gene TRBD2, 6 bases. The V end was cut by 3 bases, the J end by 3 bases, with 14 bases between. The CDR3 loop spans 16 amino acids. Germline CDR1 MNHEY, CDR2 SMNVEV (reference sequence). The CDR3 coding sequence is TGTGCCAGCAGTTTTTATGGGAGGTGGGACACCGGGGAGCTGTTTTTT. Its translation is CASSFYGRWDTGELFF.

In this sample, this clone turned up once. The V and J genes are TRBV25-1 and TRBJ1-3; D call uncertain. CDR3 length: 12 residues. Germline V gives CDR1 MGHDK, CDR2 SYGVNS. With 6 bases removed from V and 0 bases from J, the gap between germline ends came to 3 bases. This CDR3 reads CASRSSGNTIYF. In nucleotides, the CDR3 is TGTGCCAGCAGGAGCTCTGGAAACACCATATATTTT.

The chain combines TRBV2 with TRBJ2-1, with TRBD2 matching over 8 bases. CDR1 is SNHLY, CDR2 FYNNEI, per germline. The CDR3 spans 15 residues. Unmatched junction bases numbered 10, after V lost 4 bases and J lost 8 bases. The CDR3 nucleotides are TGTGCCAGCAGTGGTCCGGGACTAGGTGATGATGAGCAGTTCTTC. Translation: CASSGPGLGDDEQFF.